A single T cell receptor (beta chain) is shown here with its context. The source of the sample is a study of T cell responses to AZD1222 COVID-19 vaccine. Clones were read by immunoSEQ multiplex PCR, and TCRdb kept only the in-frame ones, dropping some. The repertoire includes 70,000 or so clones, roughly 80% of them detected once, and 20% to 30% sits in the top ten. The CDR3 is made up of 17 amino acids. Germline V gene data show CDR1 as SGHDN and CDR2 as FVKESK. V lost 0 bases, J lost 3 bases, and 8 bases stayed unmatched. This receptor was taken from an adult who received the AZD1222 COVID-19 vaccine. The V call is TRBV14, the J call TRBJ1-3, with TRBD1 matching over 7 bases. Sequencing was performed on peripheral blood, taken 28 days after the second AZD1222 dose. CDR3 DNA sequence: TGTGCCAGCAGCCAAGAGAAGGGGGCGATGGTTGGAAACACCATATATTTT. Its protein product is CASSQEKGAMVGNTIYF.